The clone carrying this T cell receptor beta chain was counted only a few times. Antigen specificity is unknown. V was clipped by 3 bases and J by 1 base; unmatched bases: 5. CDR3 size: 18 residues. Germline lookup yields CDR1 SGHRS and CDR2 YFSETQ. The record originates from a study of CD8 T cells in ankylosing spondylitis. Study observations and caveats: Seemingly characteristic of ankylosing spondylitis blood was a TCR beta motif consisting of several highly homologous variants. Prior literature has documented some motif variants in synovial fluid and blood from reactive arthritis. Disease-linked clones proved CD8+ and comparatively uncommon in peripheral blood. Reportedly, disease-linked clones are significantly enriched in ankylosing spondylitis patients' matched synovial fluid.

MiXCR, applied by TCRdb to the 5' RACE reads, yields one record per CDR3 protein. This repertoire shows more than 300,000 distinct CDR3 sequences, under 14% found once; its top ten account for roughly 9.1%. The V and J genes are TRBV5-1 and TRBJ2-3; 16 bases line up with TRBD2. This receptor was obtained from a female donor with ankylosing spondylitis or in good health (not recorded which). Sequenced material: blood, either unsorted or a sorted T cell fraction (not recorded which). The CDR3 sequence: CASSSGLAGGTRTDTQYF. CDR3 DNA sequence: TGCGCCAGCAGCTCGGGACTAGCGGGAGGGACACGCACAGATACGCAGTATTTT.